The clone carrying this T cell receptor beta chain was picked up a small number of times. Its antigen remains unidentified. This CDR3 is built from 14 residues. V was clipped by 5 bases and J by 1 base, with 11 bases between them. Germline V gives CDR1 MDHEN, CDR2 SYDVKM. TCRdb's copy holds only in-frame clones and misses some; the assay was immunoSEQ multiplex PCR. The sample records 40,000 to 55,000 clones, 76% being singletons. The time point was: week 35, safety follow-up. Alongside topical imiquimod, each dose of vaccine comprised 300 ug of mutant IDH1 20-mer peptide. In weeks 1, 3, 5, 7, 11, 15, 19 and 23, patients were vaccinated. This specimen comes from a study of a mutant IDH1 vaccine in newly diagnosed glioma. Study as a whole: Patients previously underwent radiotherapy, temozolomide, or both, and most underwent both. Week 35 brought visit V12, which was followed by visit V13 at week 47.

Material: PBMCs, obtained from a glioma patient whose treatment included an IDH1 peptide vaccine. The TCR originated in a man aged 35-49 years with glioma. The gene calls are TRBV28 and TRBJ1-1, with D tentatively TRBD1 (6 bases). The CDR3 DNA reads as TGTGCCAGCAGTCTCCGACAGGAGAACACTGAAGCTTTCTTT. This codes for CASSLRQENTEAFF. Full variable domain (remainder filled in from reference TRBV28 and TRBJ1-1): DVKVTQSSRYLVKRTGEKVFLECVQDMDHENMFWYRQDPGLGLRLIYFSYDVKMKEKGDIPEGYSVSREKKERFSLILESASTNQTSMYLCASSLRQENTEAFFGQGTRLTVV.